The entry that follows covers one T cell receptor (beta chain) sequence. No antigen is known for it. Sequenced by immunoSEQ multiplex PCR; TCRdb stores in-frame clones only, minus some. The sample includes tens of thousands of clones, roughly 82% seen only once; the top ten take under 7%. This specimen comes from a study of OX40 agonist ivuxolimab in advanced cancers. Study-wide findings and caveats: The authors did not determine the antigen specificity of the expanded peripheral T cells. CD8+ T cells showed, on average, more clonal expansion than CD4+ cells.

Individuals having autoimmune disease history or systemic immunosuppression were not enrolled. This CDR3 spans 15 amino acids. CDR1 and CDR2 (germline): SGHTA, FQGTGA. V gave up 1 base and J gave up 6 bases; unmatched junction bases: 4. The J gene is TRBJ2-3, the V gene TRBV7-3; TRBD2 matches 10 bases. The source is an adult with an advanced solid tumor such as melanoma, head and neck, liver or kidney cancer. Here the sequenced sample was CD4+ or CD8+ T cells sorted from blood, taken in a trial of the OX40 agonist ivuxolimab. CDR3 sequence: CASSLSSGRYDTQYF. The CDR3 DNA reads TGTGCCAGCAGCTTAAGTAGCGGGAGGTATGATACGCAGTATTTT.